The rows below give T cell receptor beta chains drawn from one sample of a study of STAT5B mutations in CD4+ large granular lymphocyte leukemia. Generated by immunoSEQ multiplex PCR, the TCRdb table keeps only in-frame clones and is missing some. Of about 40,000 clones in the sample, more than 80% were seen once. Material: CD4+ T cells from blood buffy coats. These receptors were obtained from a human donor in good health. CDR3s include the opening cysteine and the closing phenylalanine or tryptophan. The D gene is left open where the match is weak. Rows give clone size only sometimes, using once, few, many, or a class for an expanded clone.

CDR3 length: 13
J gene: TRBJ2-7
clone size: NA
D gene: NA
V gene: TRBV2
CDR3 DNA: TGTGCCAGCAGTCAGGCTGGGGTGGGCGAGCAGTACTTC
CDR3 protein: CASSQAGVGEQYF

CDR3 length: 16
J gene: TRBJ1-2
clone size: NA
D gene: NA
V gene: TRBV4-1
CDR3 DNA: TGCGCCAGCAGCCAAGAGGATCTCCGCCCTAACTATGGCTACACCTTC
CDR3 protein: CASSQEDLRPNYGYTF

CDR3 length: 13
J gene: TRBJ2-7
clone size: NA
D gene: TRBD1
V gene: TRBV29-1
CDR3 DNA: TGCAGCGCAGTCCGGACAGGGGGGCTGGAGCAGTACTTC
CDR3 protein: CSAVRTGGLEQYF

CDR3 length: 14
J gene: TRBJ1-2
clone size: NA
D gene: NA
V gene: TRBV14
CDR3 DNA: TGTGCCAGCAGCTTTTCAGACAGGACCTATGGCTACACCTTC
CDR3 protein: CASSFSDRTYGYTF

CDR3 length: 16
J gene: TRBJ2-5
clone size: NA
D gene: NA
V gene: TRBV5-1
CDR3 DNA: TGCGCCAGCAGCTGGGGGGACAGGGCCGCGCGGGGGGAGCAGTACTTC
CDR3 protein: CASSWGDRAARGEQYF

CDR3 length: 14
J gene: TRBJ2-7
clone size: NA
D gene: TRBD1
V gene: TRBV14
CDR3 DNA: TGTGCCAGCAGCCCAAGACAGGGACCTACGAAGCAGTACTTC
CDR3 protein: CASSPRQGPTKQYF

CDR3 length: 14
J gene: TRBJ2-7
clone size: NA
D gene: NA
V gene: TRBV5-4
CDR3 DNA: TGTGCCAGCAGCCCGACCGAGGGTCCCTACGAGCAGTACTTC
CDR3 protein: CASSPTEGPYEQYF

CDR3 length: 17
J gene: TRBJ1-3
clone size: NA
D gene: NA
V gene: TRBV5-1
CDR3 DNA: TGCGCCAGCAGCGCCACCGGGACGGAGGCCTCTGGAAACACCATATATTTT
CDR3 protein: CASSATGTEASGNTIYF

CDR3 length: 13
J gene: TRBJ1-1
clone size: NA
D gene: NA
V gene: TRBV6-1
CDR3 DNA: TGTGCCAGCAGTGTACAGGGTATCACTGAAGCTTTCTTT
CDR3 protein: CASSVQGITEAFF

CDR3 length: 16
J gene: TRBJ2-3
clone size: once
D gene: NA
V gene: TRBV5-1
CDR3 DNA: TGCGCCAGCAGCACTCGCGACCAAGCAATTGGGGATACGCAGTATTTT
CDR3 protein: CASSTRDQAIGDTQYF

CDR3 length: 14
J gene: TRBJ1-2
clone size: NA
D gene: NA
V gene: TRBV5-1
CDR3 DNA: TGCGCCAGCAGCTTGGACATCCCGGGGTATGGCTACACCTTC
CDR3 protein: CASSLDIPGYGYTF

CDR3 length: 14
J gene: TRBJ1-1
clone size: NA
D gene: NA
V gene: TRBV6-6
CDR3 DNA: TGTGCCAGCAGACGTCGGGAGGAGATCGCTGAAGCTTTCTTT
CDR3 protein: CASRRREEIAEAFF

CDR3 length: 14
J gene: TRBJ2-7
clone size: NA
D gene: NA
V gene: TRBV28
CDR3 DNA: TGTGCCAGCAGTTTAGCGGGACCCGCCTCCGAGCAGTACTTC
CDR3 protein: CASSLAGPASEQYF

CDR3 length: 13
J gene: TRBJ2-7
clone size: NA
D gene: TRBD1
V gene: TRBV5-1
CDR3 DNA: TGCGCCAGCAGCTTACAGGGGGCCTACGAGCAGTACTTC
CDR3 protein: CASSLQGAYEQYF

CDR3 length: 14
J gene: TRBJ1-2
clone size: NA
D gene: NA
V gene: TRBV7-2
CDR3 DNA: TGTGCCAGCAGCCTTTATAACCCACTCCAAGGCTACACCTTC
CDR3 protein: CASSLYNPLQGYTF

CDR3 length: 14
J gene: TRBJ2-2
clone size: NA
D gene: NA
V gene: TRBV19
CDR3 DNA: TGTGCCAGTAGTATCGAGGGGGAAACCGGGGAGCTGTTTTTT
CDR3 protein: CASSIEGETGELFF

CDR3 length: 13
J gene: TRBJ1-1
clone size: NA
D gene: NA
V gene: TRBV18
CDR3 DNA: TGTGCCAGCTCACCCAACGGGGGAACTGAAGCTTTCTTT
CDR3 protein: CASSPNGGTEAFF

CDR3 length: 14
J gene: TRBJ1-1
clone size: NA
D gene: NA
V gene: TRBV10-3
CDR3 DNA: TGTGCCATCAGTGAGTCAGGCAGAAACCTCCAAGCTTTCTTT
CDR3 protein: CAISESGRNLQAFF

CDR3 length: 15
J gene: TRBJ2-6
clone size: NA
D gene: NA
V gene: TRBV11-1
CDR3 DNA: TGTGCCAGCAGCTTTCGGGGGTCTGGGGCCAACGTCCTGACTTTC
CDR3 protein: CASSFRGSGANVLTF

CDR3 length: 16
J gene: TRBJ2-7
clone size: NA
D gene: TRBD1
V gene: TRBV28
CDR3 DNA: TGTGCCAGCAGTATAGGCGGGACAGGGTACTCCTACGAGCAGTACTTC
CDR3 protein: CASSIGGTGYSYEQYF

CDR3 length: 14
J gene: TRBJ1-2
clone size: NA
D gene: NA
V gene: TRBV7-2
CDR3 DNA: TGTGCCAGCAGCTCCGCACCTGACGGATATGGCTACACCTTC
CDR3 protein: CASSSAPDGYGYTF

CDR3 length: 15
J gene: TRBJ1-6
clone size: NA
D gene: TRBD1
V gene: TRBV19
CDR3 DNA: TGTGCCAGCAAAAATTACAGGGGCACAAATTCACCCCTCCACTTT
CDR3 protein: CASKNYRGTNSPLHF

CDR3 length: 11
J gene: TRBJ2-7
clone size: NA
D gene: NA
V gene: TRBV20-1
CDR3 DNA: TGCAGTGCTCAGCTAGGACTTGAGCAGTACTTC
CDR3 protein: CSAQLGLEQYF

CDR3 length: 12
J gene: TRBJ1-2
clone size: NA
D gene: NA
V gene: TRBV7-2
CDR3 DNA: TGTGCCAGCAGCGGAGCTGCTTCTGGCTACACCTTC
CDR3 protein: CASSGAASGYTF

CDR3 length: 14
J gene: TRBJ2-3
clone size: NA
D gene: NA
V gene: TRBV7-6
CDR3 DNA: TGTGCCAGCAGCTTAGGGTCAGACCCAGATACGCAGTATTTT
CDR3 protein: CASSLGSDPDTQYF

CDR3 length: 13
J gene: TRBJ1-2
clone size: NA
D gene: NA
V gene: TRBV6-1
CDR3 DNA: TGTGCCAGCAGTGAAGGACAGCGTTATGGCTACACCTTC
CDR3 protein: CASSEGQRYGYTF

CDR3 length: 11
J gene: TRBJ1-1
clone size: NA
D gene: NA
V gene: TRBV20-1
CDR3 DNA: TGCAGTGCAGCGAGGGGGGCTGAAGCTTTCTTT
CDR3 protein: CSAARGAEAFF

CDR3 length: 14
J gene: TRBJ1-6
clone size: NA
D gene: NA
V gene: TRBV6-4
CDR3 DNA: TGTGCCAGCAGCCGCGACCCTTATAATTCACCCCTCCACTTT
CDR3 protein: CASSRDPYNSPLHF

CDR3 length: 15
J gene: TRBJ1-4
clone size: NA
D gene: NA
V gene: TRBV4-2
CDR3 DNA: TGTGCCAGCAGCCAAGAGCCGGGCGGAGGTGAAAAACTGTTTTTT
CDR3 protein: CASSQEPGGGEKLFF

CDR3 length: 15
J gene: TRBJ2-1
clone size: NA
D gene: NA
V gene: TRBV5-1
CDR3 DNA: TGCGCCAGCAGCCCGACTTTGGAACCGGGACAAGGGCAGTTCTTC
CDR3 protein: CASSPTLEPGQGQFF

CDR3 length: 16
J gene: TRBJ2-3
clone size: NA
D gene: TRBD2
V gene: TRBV11-3
CDR3 DNA: TGTGCCAGCAGCTTAGACGGGACTACAGACACAGATACGCAGTATTTT
CDR3 protein: CASSLDGTTDTDTQYF

CDR3 length: 12
J gene: TRBJ2-3
clone size: NA
D gene: NA
V gene: TRBV6-5
CDR3 DNA: TGTGCCAGCAGTTCTACGAGAGATACGCAGTATTTT
CDR3 protein: CASSSTRDTQYF

CDR3 length: 12
J gene: TRBJ2-1
clone size: NA
D gene: NA
V gene: TRBV4-1
CDR3 DNA: TGCGCCAGCAGCCAAGAAGTGCGGGTCCTGTTCTTC
CDR3 protein: CASSQEVRVLFF

CDR3 length: 16
J gene: TRBJ1-1
clone size: NA
D gene: TRBD1
V gene: TRBV6-1
CDR3 DNA: TGTGCCAGCAGTGAACCCGGACAGGGGGCCAGCACTGAAGCTTTCTTT
CDR3 protein: CASSEPGQGASTEAFF

CDR3 length: 15
J gene: TRBJ2-1
clone size: NA
D gene: NA
V gene: TRBV7-2
CDR3 DNA: TGTGCCAGCAGCTTAATAATTGACGTCTCAAGGGAGCAGTTCTTC
CDR3 protein: CASSLIIDVSREQFF

CDR3 length: 15
J gene: TRBJ2-7
clone size: NA
D gene: TRBD2
V gene: TRBV7-2
CDR3 DNA: TGTGCCAGCAGCGTGATGGTAGCGGGAGGGGGTGAGCAGTACTTC
CDR3 protein: CASSVMVAGGGEQYF

CDR3 length: 15
J gene: TRBJ2-3
clone size: NA
D gene: TRBD2
V gene: TRBV10-3
CDR3 DNA: TGTGCCATCAGTGGCCTAGCGGATCCCACAGATACGCAGTATTTT
CDR3 protein: CAISGLADPTDTQYF

CDR3 length: 14
J gene: TRBJ2-2
clone size: few
D gene: NA
V gene: TRBV5-1
CDR3 DNA: TGCGCCAGCAGCTTGGCTGACCGCACCGGGGAGCTGTTTTTT
CDR3 protein: CASSLADRTGELFF

CDR3 length: 17
J gene: TRBJ2-5
clone size: NA
D gene: TRBD2
V gene: TRBV4-2
CDR3 DNA: TGTGCCAGCAGCCAGGGACTAGCGGGAGGATCAGGAGAGACCCAGTACTTC
CDR3 protein: CASSQGLAGGSGETQYF

CDR3 length: 12
J gene: TRBJ1-1
clone size: NA
D gene: NA
V gene: TRBV23-1
CDR3 DNA: TGCGCCAGCCGGGCTCCGGACACTGAAGCTTTCTTT
CDR3 protein: CASRAPDTEAFF

CDR3 length: 14
J gene: TRBJ1-4
clone size: once
D gene: NA
V gene: TRBV27
CDR3 DNA: TGTGCCAGCAGTTTAACCGGGAGGGGGGTGAAACTGTTTTTT
CDR3 protein: CASSLTGRGVKLFF

CDR3 length: 16
J gene: TRBJ2-3
clone size: few
D gene: TRBD1
V gene: TRBV4-1
CDR3 DNA: TGCGCCAGCAGCCCTAGAGACAGGGGCCAAGAAGATACGCAGTATTTT
CDR3 protein: CASSPRDRGQEDTQYF

CDR3 length: 14
J gene: TRBJ1-2
clone size: NA
D gene: TRBD1
V gene: TRBV4-1
CDR3 DNA: TGCGCCAGCACCCGGGACAGCTCTAACTATGGCTACACCTTC
CDR3 protein: CASTRDSSNYGYTF

CDR3 length: 13
J gene: TRBJ2-7
clone size: NA
D gene: NA
V gene: TRBV6-1
CDR3 DNA: TGTGCCAGCAGTGAAGCGCCGGTTTACGAGCAGTACTTC
CDR3 protein: CASSEAPVYEQYF

CDR3 length: 14
J gene: TRBJ2-2
clone size: few
D gene: TRBD1
V gene: TRBV6-5
CDR3 DNA: TGTGCCAGCAGCGGGACAGCGAACACCGGGGAGCTGTTTTTT
CDR3 protein: CASSGTANTGELFF

CDR3 length: 13
J gene: TRBJ2-2
clone size: NA
D gene: NA
V gene: TRBV19
CDR3 DNA: TGTGCCAGTAGTATAACGTGGGTAGGGGAGCTGTTTTTT
CDR3 protein: CASSITWVGELFF

CDR3 length: 16
J gene: TRBJ2-7
clone size: NA
D gene: TRBD1
V gene: TRBV4-3
CDR3 DNA: TGCGCCAGCAGCCAAGATCCGGGGACAGGGACCTACGAGCAGTACTTC
CDR3 protein: CASSQDPGTGTYEQYF

CDR3 length: 17
J gene: TRBJ2-1
clone size: NA
D gene: TRBD2
V gene: TRBV5-1
CDR3 DNA: TGCGCCAGCAGCCTTCAGGGACTAGCGAGCTCCTACAATGAGCAGTTCTTC
CDR3 protein: CASSLQGLASSYNEQFF

CDR3 length: 14
J gene: TRBJ1-4
clone size: once
D gene: TRBD1
V gene: TRBV9
CDR3 DNA: TGTGCCAGCAGCCTAGGGACAGGGGGTGAAAAACTGTTTTTT
CDR3 protein: CASSLGTGGEKLFF

CDR3 length: 13
J gene: TRBJ1-1
clone size: NA
D gene: NA
V gene: TRBV6-5
CDR3 DNA: TGTGCCAGCAGACTGGGGAGGGCAGGGACAGCTTTCTTT
CDR3 protein: CASRLGRAGTAFF

CDR3 length: 14
J gene: TRBJ1-6
clone size: few
D gene: NA
V gene: TRBV4-1
CDR3 DNA: TGCGCCAGCAGCCAAGAGGGCAGCAATTCACCCCTCCACTTT
CDR3 protein: CASSQEGSNSPLHF

CDR3 length: 16
J gene: TRBJ1-4
clone size: NA
D gene: TRBD1
V gene: TRBV28
CDR3 DNA: TGTGCCAGCAGTTTTCTCCAGGGACAGGTTAATGAAAAACTGTTTTTT
CDR3 protein: CASSFLQGQVNEKLFF

CDR3 length: 14
J gene: TRBJ2-1
clone size: NA
D gene: NA
V gene: TRBV6-6
CDR3 DNA: TGTGCCAGCAGTTATGGGCAGAATTACAATGAGCAGTTCTTC
CDR3 protein: CASSYGQNYNEQFF

CDR3 length: 15
J gene: TRBJ2-1
clone size: NA
D gene: TRBD1
V gene: TRBV6-1
CDR3 DNA: TGTGCCAGCAGTGTCTCCACAGGGGTTTACAATGAGCAGTTCTTC
CDR3 protein: CASSVSTGVYNEQFF

CDR3 length: 13
J gene: TRBJ2-3
clone size: once
D gene: NA
V gene: TRBV12-1
CDR3 DNA: TGTGCCAGCAGCCGCAGGGGGACAGATACGCAGTATTTT
CDR3 protein: CASSRRGTDTQYF